The 3 T cell receptor beta chains given below trace back to one sample, sequenced in a study of T-cell memory formation after mild COVID-19. TCRdb independently ran MiXCR on the 5' RACE reads; one entry per CDR3 protein. The sample comprises over 400,000 distinct CDR3 sequences, less than 25% of which are singletons, and about 12% rests with the top ten. The source material was PBMCs or a T cell subset sorted from them (not recorded which). These TCRs come from an adult woman who had mild COVID-19 (a few samples of this study predate the infection). Cell type and time point are not known.

In its sample, this clonotype was seen a few times. This chain links TRBV12-3 or TRBV12-4 with TRBJ2-1; D is unclear. V was pared by 5 bases and J by 6 bases, with 14 bases between. This CDR3 contains 14 residues. CDR3 nucleotides: TGTGCCAGCAGTCCCCGGCCCACTGTCAATGAGCAGTTCTTC. This codes for CASSPRPTVNEQFF.

The chain links TRBV5-1 to TRBJ1-4, with a tentative D call TRBD1 (6 bases). The CDR3 is 15 residues long. V gave up 1 base and J gave up 7 bases, with 14 bases separating them. Germline V gene data show CDR1 as SGHRS and CDR2 as YFSETQ. The DNA for the CDR3 is TGCGCCAGCAGCTTGTTCTACGGAGGGGGTGAAAAACTGTTTTTT. It translates to CASSLFYGGGEKLFF.

With respect to this clonotype: Given a much more abundant clone one base away, this may be a read error. The chain combines TRBV12-3 or TRBV12-4 with TRBJ2-5; no reliable D call. Deletions cut 7 bases from V and 1 base from J, with 4 bases between. The CDR3 loop spans 11 amino acids. CDR3 nucleotides: TGTGCCAGCAATACCCAAGAGACCCAGTACTTC. It specifies CASNTQETQYF.